This T cell receptor (beta chain) was sequenced during a study of blood T cell repertoires in COVID-19 (TCRdb year 2020). General notes on the study: Samples covering the acute and convalescent phases of COVID-19 were provided by collaborators in the United States, Italy and Spain. The prospective study material was composed of cDNA or gDNA derived from T cells, B-cell-depleted T cells, or PBMCs. Subjects who had been exposed to COVID-19, were actively infected with it, or had recovered from it provided the deeply sampled blood TCRbeta repertoires that made up the dataset. The repertoires were released in a freely available public database intended as a resource for research on the immune response to SARS-CoV-2. Samples were obtained from the ongoing ImmuneRACE study (first 160 participants) and from roughly 1,300 subjects provided by 6 global collaborators. The sample metadata nearly always contained a de-identified subject ID, COVID-19 status, age in years and sex. Where available, HLA class I and class II types were taken from metadata supplied by the sample provider and were not determined by assay-based typing.

From the cysteine up to the phenylalanine, the CDR3 has a length of 16 residues. Only the CDR3 portion is preserved as DNA: 48 bases, with reading frame beginning at the first base. From a lookup of the germline V gene, CDR1 and CDR2 are MGHRA and YSYEKL. The germline V end is reduced by 3 bases and the J end by 7 bases; junction bases left unmatched: 12. This clone was observed a few times. What antigen it recognizes has not been identified. No base-level quality is on record; no much larger clone is a single base apart. Whole blood was collected in K2EDTA tubes by collaborating institutions according to the institutions' own protocols. Collaborator samples were shipped for TCRbeta analysis as frozen whole blood, isolated PBMCs, or DNA extracted from either sample type. TCRbeta CDR3 regions were amplified from genomic DNA by means of the immunoSEQ Assay, a bias-controlled multiplex PCR. Processing in the source paper ran as follows. The number of nucleated cells in each sample was estimated from the amplification of reference gene primers within the assay. Sequence reads were collapsed and filtered to measure the absolute abundance of every unique TCRbeta CDR3 rearrangement. For each sample, productive Simpson clonality was calculated as the square root of Simpson's diversity index across productive rearrangements. Imported from immuneACCESS, the table was reduced by TCRdb to in-frame sequences with V and J called. These copies leave out some clones; in studies compared against another copy, an unresolved V gene accounts for under half, and the cause of the remainder is not known. V and J calls and clone size are those listed in that table; D and trimming were worked out from the DNA. This sample comprises 200,000 to 300,000 clones, 75% to 90% of them detected only once. The top ten hold around 1.8% of the sample.

Overall results and qualifications from the work: Clinical and demographic metadata were provided uncurated, with the amount varying by source and participant.

Rearrangement joined TRBV4-1 to TRBJ2-1, with 7 junctional bases fitting TRBD2. What was sequenced was peripheral blood. The sequence came from a man aged 30 to 39 with active or convalescent COVID-19. The CDR3 has the sequence CASSHPPWRGRNEQFF. Read as DNA, the sequence is TGCGCCAGCAGCCACCCCCCCTGGCGGGGGAGGAATGAGCAGTTCTTC.